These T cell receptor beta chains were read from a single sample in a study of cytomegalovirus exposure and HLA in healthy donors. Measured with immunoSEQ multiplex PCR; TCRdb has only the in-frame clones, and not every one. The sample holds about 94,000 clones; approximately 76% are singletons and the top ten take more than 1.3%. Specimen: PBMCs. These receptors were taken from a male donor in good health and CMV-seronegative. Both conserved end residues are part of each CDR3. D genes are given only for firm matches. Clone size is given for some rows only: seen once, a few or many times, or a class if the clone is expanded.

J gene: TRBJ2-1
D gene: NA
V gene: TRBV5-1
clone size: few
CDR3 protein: CASTPQIQGHEQFF
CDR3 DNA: TGCGCCAGCACTCCCCAGATTCAGGGGCATGAGCAGTTCTTC

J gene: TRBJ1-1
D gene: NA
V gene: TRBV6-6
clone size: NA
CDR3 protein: CASSTLRGTEAFF
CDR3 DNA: TGTGCCAGCAGCACCCTTAGAGGAACTGAAGCTTTCTTT

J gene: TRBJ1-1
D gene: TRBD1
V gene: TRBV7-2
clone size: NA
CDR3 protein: CASSSSGTGFDTEAFF
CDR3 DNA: TGTGCCAGCAGCTCAAGCGGGACAGGGTTTGACACTGAAGCTTTCTTT

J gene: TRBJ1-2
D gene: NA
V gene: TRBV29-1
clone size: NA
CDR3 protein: CSVVRGGTVHGYTF
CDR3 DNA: TGCAGCGTTGTGCGGGGGGGGACGGTTCATGGCTACACCTTC

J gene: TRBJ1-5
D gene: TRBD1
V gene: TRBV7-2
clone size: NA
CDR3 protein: CASSSRGPYDNQPQHF
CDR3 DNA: TGTGCCAGCAGCTCTAGGGGGCCTTATGACAATCAGCCCCAGCATTTT

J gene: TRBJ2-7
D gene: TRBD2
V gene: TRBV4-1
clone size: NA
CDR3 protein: CASSQREREAEQYF
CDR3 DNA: TGCGCCAGCAGCCAACGCGAGCGGGAAGCCGAGCAGTACTTC

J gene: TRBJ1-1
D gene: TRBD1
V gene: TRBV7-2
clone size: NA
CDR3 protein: CASSFRTGPEAFF
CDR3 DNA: TGTGCCAGCAGCTTCAGGACAGGCCCTGAAGCTTTCTTT

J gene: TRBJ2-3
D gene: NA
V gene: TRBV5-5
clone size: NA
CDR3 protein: CASSLDGGTDTQYF
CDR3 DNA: TGTGCCAGCAGCTTGGATGGAGGCACAGATACGCAGTATTTT

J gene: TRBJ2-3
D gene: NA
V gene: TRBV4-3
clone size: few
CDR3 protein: CASSQGGPRNRGGTDTQYF
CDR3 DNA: TGCGCCAGCAGCCAAGGTGGGCCCCGGAATAGGGGCGGCACAGATACGCAGTATTTT

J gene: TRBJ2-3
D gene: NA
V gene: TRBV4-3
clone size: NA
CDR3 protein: CASSQDAGPSTDTQYF
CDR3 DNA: TGCGCCAGCAGCCAAGACGCAGGCCCAAGCACAGATACGCAGTATTTT

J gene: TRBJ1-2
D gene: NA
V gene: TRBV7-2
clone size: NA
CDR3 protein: CASSSTDRNNYGYTF
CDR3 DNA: TGTGCCAGCAGCTCTACGGACAGAAACAACTATGGCTACACCTTC

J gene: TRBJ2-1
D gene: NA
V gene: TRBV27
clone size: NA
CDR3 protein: CASTLGQGAYNEQFF
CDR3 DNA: TGTGCCAGCACCTTAGGGCAGGGCGCCTACAATGAGCAGTTCTTC